These T cell receptor beta chains were read from a single sample in a study of post-analysis software for immune sequencing data. TCRdb processed the PCR reads anew with MiXCR; each CDR3 protein has one entry. The repertoire holds around 160,000 distinct CDR3 sequences, with roughly 34% as singletons. The specimen was blood, collected after autologous hematopoietic stem cell transplantation. The source of these receptors is a girl between 5 and 17 years old with multiple sclerosis. The CDR3 runs from the conserved cysteine through the conserved F or W. The D gene is left open where the match is weak. Size is stated for part of the rows, as once, few or many counts, or as a class when the clone is expanded.

clone_size d_call j_call v_call cdr3_length cdr3_aa cdr3_nt
. . TRBJ2-3 TRBV20-1 15 CSARGGTFLTDTQYF TGCAGTGCTAGGGGGGGAACTTTCCTCACAGATACGCAGTATTTT
. . TRBJ2-1 TRBV6-6 9 CATGLGQFF TGTGCCACTGGACTCGGGCAGTTCTTC
. TRBD2 TRBJ2-4 TRBV12-3/TRBV12-4 16 CASSAHSGRALNIQYF TGTGCCAGCAGTGCCCATAGCGGGAGGGCCTTGAACATTCAGTACTTC
. . TRBJ2-5 TRBV5-5 16 CASSPFLASAPYERYF TGTGCCAGCAGCCCCTTCCTTGCTTCCGCCCCCTACGAGCGGTACTTC
few . TRBJ1-2 TRBV20-1 13 CSARPGRGYGYTF TGCAGTGCTAGACCGGGGAGAGGGTATGGCTACACCTTC
. . TRBJ1-1 TRBV7-9 12 CASNVGSTEAFF TGTGCCAGCAACGTGGGGAGCACTGAAGCTTTCTTT
. TRBD1 TRBJ1-2 TRBV7-9 14 CASSLETGDYGYTF TGTGCCAGCAGCTTAGAGACAGGGGACTATGGCTACACCTTC
. TRBD1 TRBJ1-5 TRBV18 13 CASGQGVNQPQHF TGTGCCAGCGGACAGGGGGTAAATCAGCCCCAGCATTTT
once . TRBJ2-3 TRBV5-6 14 CASSLGHLTDTQYF TGTGCCAGCAGCTTGGGACACCTCACAGATACGCAGTATTTT
few . TRBJ1-4 TRBV28 15 CASSVLGQLNEKLFF TGTGCCAGCAGTGTCCTCGGGCAGCTTAATGAAAAACTGTTTTTT
. . TRBJ2-1 TRBV29-1 15 CSVEGGWGSYNEQFF TGCAGCGTTGAAGGCGGATGGGGCTCCTACAATGAGCAGTTCTTC
many TRBD1 TRBJ2-5 TRBV5-1 14 CASSFGQGRETQYF TGCGCCAGCAGCTTTGGACAGGGGCGGGAGACCCAGTACTTC
few TRBD1 TRBJ1-4 TRBV18 19 CASSPQLRHQTGDYEKLFF TGTGCCAGCTCACCACAACTGCGCCACCAGACAGGGGACTATGAAAAACTGTTTTTT
. TRBD1 TRBJ1-1 TRBV20-1 16 CSALNQGGTVNTEAFF TGCAGTGCTCTTAACCAGGGGGGAACAGTGAACACTGAAGCTTTCTTT
few TRBD1 TRBJ2-3 TRBV9 15 CASSARQGGTDTQYF TGTGCCAGCAGCGCTCGACAGGGCGGCACAGATACGCAGTATTTT
. TRBD2 TRBJ2-1 TRBV3-1 15 CASSQDASGAFEQFF TGTGCCAGCAGCCAAGATGCTAGCGGGGCATTTGAGCAGTTCTTC
. . TRBJ2-7 TRBV7-6 13 CASSLISGSEQYF TGTGCCAGCAGCTTGATCTCCGGGAGCGAGCAGTACTTC
few . TRBJ1-6 TRBV12-3/TRBV12-4 16 CASSLGPGHYNSPLHF TGTGCCAGCAGTTTAGGGCCCGGGCACTATAATTCACCCCTCCACTTT
few . TRBJ1-1 TRBV12-3/TRBV12-4 15 CASSLTGQPNTEAFF TGTGCCAGCAGCCTGACCGGCCAGCCGAACACTGAAGCTTTCTTT
. . TRBJ1-1 TRBV30 13 CAWARSRATGAFF TGTGCCTGGGCCCGGAGTAGGGCCACTGGAGCTTTCTTT
. TRBD2 TRBJ2-1 TRBV7-9 14 CASSWAGACGEQFF TGTGCCAGCAGCTGGGCGGGAGCCTGTGGTGAGCAGTTCTTC
few . TRBJ2-5 TRBV7-6 17 CASSLRPWGQPQETQYF TGTGCCAGCAGCTTGCGGCCTTGGGGACAACCCCAGGAGACCCAGTACTTC
many . TRBJ2-6 TRBV4-3 16 CASSQDYGAGANVLTF TGCGCCAGCAGCCAAGATTATGGGGCTGGGGCCAACGTCCTGACTTTC
many . TRBJ2-4 TRBV6-1 11 CASSERKDQYF TGTGCCAGCAGTGAAAGAAAGGATCAGTACTTC